This T cell receptor beta chain stems from a study of long-term antiretroviral therapy in people with HIV. At survey level, the immunoSEQ assay was run in its v3.0 version. Some clones are missing from TCRdb's copy, which holds only in-frame ones; the method was immunoSEQ multiplex PCR. This table has some 19,000 clones, over 75% appearing once. CDR3 length: 15 amino acids. The V and J ends lost 7 bases and 1 base respectively, with 14 bases between them. Germline V CDR1 and CDR2: MNHEY, SVGAGI. The receptor was derived from a woman aged 45-60 years with HIV. This chain joins TRBV6-5 and TRBJ1-5, with D possibly matching TRBD1 (6 bases). This material consisted of unsorted PBMCs, taken 2.6 years after starting antiretroviral therapy. Written as DNA, the CDR3 is TGTGCCAGCACCCCAAGAAGGGGGAGCAATCAGCCCCAGCATTTT. As protein: CASTPRRGSNQPQHF.